This T cell receptor beta chain was recorded in a study of neurological immune-mediated disorders (dated by TCRdb to between 2018 and 2021). For the study in its entirety: Peripheral blood TCR-beta repertoires from HTLV-I-associated myelopathy (HAM/TSP) patients, multiple sclerosis patients and healthy controls were compared by UMI-based sequencing. The approximately 98 TCR-beta libraries included longitudinal samples, technical triplicates and paired sorted CD4+ and CD8+ T-cell subsets alongside PBMC samples. Longitudinal HAM/TSP and healthy donors had 3 time-points each (3-40 month intervals). The cohort was made up of 65 to 75 subjects, consisting of 14 HAM/TSP patients, around 35 multiple sclerosis patients and about 20 healthy controls. What the study reported, not specific to this receptor: No identical CDR3 amino acid sequences were shared among expanded clones across subjects, suggesting private TCR-beta repertoires in all groups. TCR clonal expansion was highest in HAM/TSP patients and lowest in MS patients, with MS patients falling below even healthy controls.

This clonotype was seen ten or more times. The antigen this receptor binds is unknown. Per-nucleotide qualities are absent, and no much larger clonotype sits a single base away. The time point label on this specimen signifies: longitudinal time-point 2. For the unsorted PBMC libraries, 2 million PBMCs were stored in RNAlater at -80 degrees C until RNA extraction and were used to generate the libraries. Peripheral blood was subjected to Ficoll-Hypaque density gradient centrifugation to isolate PBMCs, which were then cryopreserved in liquid nitrogen. V and J lose 4 bases and 8 bases, and a span of 9 bases separates them. Reading from cysteine to phenylalanine, the CDR3 counts 10 amino acids. Only the CDR3 portion is preserved as DNA: 30 bases, with reading frame beginning at the first base. According to the germline V gene, CDR1 reads SQVTM and CDR2 reads ANQGSEA. cDNA was synthesized by template-switch 5'RACE using a primer with a 10-nucleotide random unique molecular identifier that tagged each TCR transcript. Every sequencing run yielded over 180 million TCR-beta sequences covering 15-18 subjects. The RNeasy kit was used to extract total RNA. TCR-beta VDJ regions were amplified with primers for the TCR constant region and the 5'RACE anchor, using the KAPA Real-time Library Amplification kit. Sample indexes and Illumina adaptors were added in a first PCR, after which library yield was increased in a second PCR. After purification with Ampure beads, the TCR product of roughly 650 bp was size-selected on a 2% E-gel SizeSelection system. Before pooling, libraries had their quality checked on a Bioanalyzer, their concentration measured with Qubit, and their quantity determined with the Kapa Library Quantification kit. Paired-end 2 x 150 bp sequencing of the libraries was performed on an Illumina HiSeq 2500. To increase sequence diversity, roughly 25-31% phiX was spiked into each library pool. Per the authors' processing: The quality-filtered reads were processed with the UMI-based MiGEC pipeline, whose error correction step removed more than 85% of the raw TCR sequences. VDJ genes were aligned to IMGT germline references, and clonotypes were defined by unique CDR3 amino acid sequence plus V-J genes. Clonal expansion, Shannon diversity, and CDR3 relatedness (CalcPairwiseDistances, ClusterSamples) were evaluated with VDJtools, and phylogenetic trees were built with CLCbio workbench. Using coefficient-of-variation modelling across technical triplicates, the study counted a clone as expanded if it had at least 8 unique UMIs. TCRdb trimmed the raw reads at Q25, called clones with MiXCR and kept productive beta chains. Rows matching on CDR3 protein sequence are summarized as one entry with the most common DNA and genes. The V and J calls, along with clone size, are taken from TCRdb and not from the paper's own processing. A total of approximately 85,000 distinct CDR3 sequences appear in this sample, approximately 13% of them only once. Clones ranked in the top ten supply approximately 5% of the sample.

Here the chain combines TRBV29-1 and TRBJ2-7; the D segment cannot be called with confidence. This TCR derives from a female donor with HTLV-1-associated myelopathy (HAM/TSP). Sequencing used PBMCs. The CDR3 protein sequence reads: CSVGDTQQYF. The nucleotides are TGCAGCGTTGGGGATACGCAGCAGTACTTC.